This T cell receptor (beta chain) was observed in a study of cytomegalovirus exposure and HLA in healthy donors. PCR was performed using 60 Vbeta and 13 Jbeta primers. Assay: immunoSEQ multiplex PCR; the TCRdb copy retains only in-frame clones and omits some. The sample includes fewer than 200,000 clones, roughly 87% of them seen just once. Worth noting for this clone: Its antigen is currently unknown.

Points from the study as a whole: One variant, a missense change in DCLRE1C, was linked in a later analysis to TCR beta V- and J-gene trimming. TCR beta sequences reportedly predicted most subjects' HLA-A and HLA-B alleles accurately. Clonal expansion, a later analysis showed, was greater in HLA-associated TCR beta chains than in equally common others.

Germline V lookup: CDR1 MGHRA, CDR2 YSYEKL. V shed 4 bases and J 13 bases; nucleotides not matched to a gene: 17. This CDR3 is built from 17 residues. This chain joins TRBV4-1 and TRBJ2-1; TRBD2 matches at 12 bases. The sequencing sample was made of PBMCs. The clonotype was recovered from a girl less than two years old in good health and CMV-seronegative. The CDR3 region is CASSRYGASGGVYNQFF. The DNA for the CDR3 is TGCGCCAGCAGCCGGTACGGGGCTAGCGGGGGGGTATATAACCAGTTCTTC.